Listed here is a single TCR beta chain. What it recognizes is unknown. The sample comes from a study of identical twins. Study findings and constraints: Modeled out-of-frame TCR alpha sharing in monozygotic twins fell below observed levels. Twins showed weaker excess sharing in their beta out-of-frame sequences. Conclusions relied on cross-sectional statistical analysis, not following the same donors.

The length of the CDR3 is 13 residues. CDR1 and CDR2 from the germline V gene are SGHRS and YFSETQ. The V end was cut by 4 bases, the J end by 9 bases, with 14 bases between. In TCRdb, the 5' RACE reads were re-called with MiXCR into one record per CDR3 protein. Here the sample spans 350,000 or so distinct CDR3 sequences, around 9.7% being singletons. The sequenced sample was naive T cells sorted from blood. The clonotype originates from a woman aged 50 to 60 in good health. The chain carries TRBV5-1 and TRBJ2-1, with D perhaps matching TRBD2 (6 bases). CDR3 residues: CASSSGLEGEQFF. CDR3 bases: TGCGCCAGCAGCAGCGGACTGGAGGGTGAGCAGTTCTTC. Full variable domain (missing parts from reference TRBV5-1 and TRBJ2-1): KAGVTQTPRYLIKTRGQQVTLSCSPISGHRSVSWYQQTPGQGLQFLFEYFSETQRNKGNFPGRFSGRQFSNSRSEMNVSTLELGDSALYLCASSSGLEGEQFFGPGTRLTVL.